This entry lists 31 T cell receptor beta chains sequenced from one sample in a study of CD8 T cells in ankylosing spondylitis. The study, taken as a whole, reports: What seemed typical of ankylosing spondylitis blood was a TCR beta motif built from roughly 8 highly homologous variants.

TCRdb passed the 5' RACE reads through MiXCR, listing each CDR3 protein once. The sample has over 700,000 distinct CDR3 sequences, roughly 19% seen once. These TCRs are of unknown antigen specificity. What was sequenced was blood, either unsorted or a sorted T cell fraction (not recorded which). The receptors derive from a male donor with ankylosing spondylitis.

V is TRBV6-2 or TRBV6-3 and J is TRBJ2-7; D is possibly TRBD2 (5 bases). The CDR3 contains 14 residues. Between the trimmed V and J ends, which lost 5 bases and 2 bases, there was a span of 13 bases. Germline V lookup: CDR1 MNHEY, CDR2 SVGEGT. CDR3 protein: CASSGSLLPYEQYF. CDR3 DNA: TGTGCCAGCAGTGGGAGTCTACTCCCCTACGAGCAGTACTTC.

V and J are TRBV10-3 and TRBJ2-7, with D maybe TRBD1 (6 bases). CDR1 is ENHRY and CDR2 is SYGVKD in the germline V gene. V lost 6 bases to trimming and J lost 2 bases, with 11 bases between them. The CDR3 extends over 13 amino acids. The chain's CDR3 is CAIRPGTPYEQYF. For the CDR3, the DNA is TGTGCCATCAGACCCGGGACACCCTACGAGCAGTACTTC.

This sequence joins TRBV19 and TRBJ2-6; TRBD2 might be the D (5 bases). V lost 3 bases and J 4 bases, leaving 13 bases between the germline ends. Germline V gene sequence: CDR1 LNHDA, CDR2 SQIVND (reference sequence). The CDR3 is 16 amino acids. CDR3 protein: CASSIITGSGANVLTF. CDR3 nucleotide sequence: TGTGCCAGTAGTATTATTACGGGATCAGGGGCCAACGTCCTGACTTTC.

This clonotype turned up a few times. The gene calls are TRBV20-1 and TRBJ1-6, with D unresolved. This CDR3 region has 17 residues. V was cut by 6 bases and J by 0 bases, with 18 bases left in between. The V gene's germline CDR1 is DFQATT and CDR2 SNEGSKA (reference sequence). The CDR3 bases are TGCAGTGCCCGCGATTCAAAAAAGAGCTCCTATAATTCACCCCTCCACTTT. It encodes CSARDSKKSSYNSPLHF.

This rearrangement joins TRBV7-8 to TRBJ1-2; 8 bases agree with TRBD1. J lost 3 bases, V lost 5 bases, and 11 bases had no gene match. This CDR3 has 16 residues. Per germline, CDR1 SGHVS and CDR2 FQNEAQ. CDR3 protein: CASSPYGQGSYYGYTF. CDR3 in DNA: TGTGCCAGCAGCCCTTATGGACAGGGTAGTTACTATGGCTACACCTTC.

V gene TRBV5-1 combines with J gene TRBJ2-5; possibly TRBD2 for D (6 bases). The CDR3 is made up of 15 amino acids. The germline CDR1 and CDR2 sequences are SGHRS and YFSETQ. Deletions cut 1 base from V and 1 base from J, with 11 bases between. The CDR3 spells CASSLTGAIQETQYF. The CDR3 DNA reads as TGCGCCAGCAGCTTGACGGGAGCGATCCAAGAGACCCAGTACTTC.

The table lists this clonotype with a few counts. The rearrangement uses TRBV6-5 and TRBJ2-2, with D possibly matching TRBD1 (6 bases). The germline V and J ends were trimmed by 2 bases and 7 bases, with 11 bases remaining between them. The germline V gene encodes CDR1 MNHEY and CDR2 SVGAGI. This CDR3 has 14 residues. The CDR3 sequence: CASSYGGRVGELFF. The DNA of the CDR3 is TGTGCCAGCAGTTACGGGGGCAGGGTCGGGGAGCTGTTTTTT.

There are a few counts of this clonotype. The CDR3 loop is CASSQVAARQETQYF. Here the CDR3 DNA reads TGTGCCAGCAGCCAAGTGGCGGCCCGACAAGAGACCCAGTACTTC. V gene TRBV4-2 combines with J gene TRBJ2-5; D not resolved. Trimming removed 1 base at V and 2 bases at J, with 11 bases between. The CDR3 length is 15 residues. The germline V gene has CDR1 LGHNA and CDR2 YNFKEQ.

The chain recombines TRBV10-3 with TRBJ2-1; 15 bases fit TRBD2. V was clipped by 4 bases and J by 9 bases; unmatched bases: 1. The CDR3 consists of 14 residues. Germline CDR1 ENHRY, CDR2 SYGVKD. The CDR3 DNA sequence: TGTGCCATCAGTGTGGGACTAGCGGGGGGTGAGCAGTTCTTC. As protein: CAISVGLAGGEQFF.

The chain couples TRBV30 to TRBJ1-3; no firm D call. Germline CDR1 is GTSNPN and CDR2 is SVGIG (reference sequence). This CDR3 region has 13 residues. Trimming cost V 8 bases and J 3 bases, with 14 bases left between them. CDR3 protein: CAVNDDGGNTIYF. In DNA form, the CDR3 reads TGTGCCGTAAATGACGACGGTGGAAACACCATATATTTT.

This clonotype was detected ten times or more. The V gene is TRBV12-3 or TRBV12-4, the J gene TRBJ2-7, with D possibly being TRBD2 (5 bases). The CDR3 extends over 14 amino acids. V shed 2 bases and J shed 1 base, with 9 bases lying between them. For the CDR3, the DNA is TGTGCCAGCAGTTTATTTCCGGGGTCCTACGAGCAGTACTTC. Its translation: CASSLFPGSYEQYF.

This clonotype occurred many times. This chain connects TRBV12-3 or TRBV12-4 to TRBJ1-1; 10 bases match TRBD1. The CDR3 length is 17 residues. After removal of 5 bases from V and 1 base from J, the junction contained 10 bases not matched to a gene. This CDR3 reads CASSPPGQGTTNTEAFF. The CDR3 DNA sequence: TGTGCCAGCAGTCCGCCGGGACAGGGGACTACGAACACTGAAGCTTTCTTT.

The chain's CDR3 is CASSSKTSGSAHEQFF. Here the CDR3 DNA reads TGCGCCAGCAGCTCCAAGACTAGCGGGTCAGCACATGAGCAGTTCTTC. This chain joins TRBV5-1 and TRBJ2-1, with 10 bases identical to TRBD2. The CDR3 sequence is 16 residues long. Losses at the gene ends were 3 bases for V and 8 bases for J; bases not matched to a gene: 11. Germline V gene lookup returns CDR1 SGHRS and CDR2 YFSETQ.

The rearrangement uses TRBV12-3 or TRBV12-4 and TRBJ1-4, with D unclear. V shed 5 bases and J shed 5 bases, with 18 bases lying between them. The CDR3 extends over 16 amino acids. The CDR3 DNA reads TGTGCCAGCAGTAGCAGACCCCACGATATAAATGAAAAACTGTTTTTT. Translated: CASSSRPHDINEKLFF.

The J gene is TRBJ1-5, the V gene TRBV20-1; no clear D. The CDR3 runs 13 residues. The germline CDR1 and CDR2 sequences are DFQATT and SNEGSKA (reference sequence). Trimming shortened V by 0 bases and J by 3 bases, and 6 bases separated the two germline ends. The CDR3 reads CSAREWINQPQHF. The CDR3 nucleotides are TGCAGTGCTAGAGAATGGATCAATCAGCCCCAGCATTTT.

This clonotype has a handful of counts. The rearrangement uses TRBV20-1 and TRBJ2-7; 9 bases are a match to TRBD2. Germline lookup yields CDR1 DFQATT and CDR2 SNEGSKA (reference sequence). V gave up 0 bases and J gave up 0 bases; unmatched junction bases: 6. There are 16 residues in the CDR3. The CDR3 region is CSARDRELAGSYEQYF. Written as DNA, the CDR3 is TGCAGTGCTAGAGATCGGGAACTAGCGGGCTCCTACGAGCAGTACTTC.

The chain employs TRBV12-3 or TRBV12-4 and TRBJ1-2; D may be TRBD1 (5 bases). The ends were cut back, 4 bases at V and 1 base at J, with 13 bases in the middle. This CDR3 is 15 amino acids long. The CDR3 nucleotides are TGTGCCAGCAGTTGGGGGAGGAATCTTAACTATGGCTACACCTTC. Its translation: CASSWGRNLNYGYTF.

This clonotype was picked up many times. The chain uses TRBV4-1 and TRBJ2-3, with a weak D call TRBD2 (5 bases). Per germline, CDR1 MGHRA and CDR2 YSYEKL. The CDR3 length is 16 residues. The ends were cut back, 0 bases at V and 5 bases at J, with 15 bases in the middle. CDR3 protein: CASSQDRAEGGDTQYF. CDR3 in DNA: TGCGCCAGCAGCCAAGATCGGGCCGAGGGCGGAGATACGCAGTATTTT.

The chain couples TRBV5-1 to TRBJ2-5; 15 bases line up with TRBD2. The CDR3 is made up of 15 amino acids. V was clipped by 4 bases and J by 9 bases; unmatched bases: 7. CDR1 SGHRS and CDR2 YFSETQ come from the germline V gene. The CDR3 sequence: CASSGLAGGSGAQYF. CDR3 bases: TGCGCCAGCAGCGGACTAGCGGGAGGGTCCGGGGCCCAGTACTTC.

The rearrangement joins TRBV5-6 to TRBJ2-7, with D possibly TRBD1 on 6 matching bases. The CDR3 is 15 amino acids. V lost 2 bases and J lost 0, with 12 bases in between. Germline CDR1 SGHDT, CDR2 YYEEEE. DNA of the CDR3: TGTGCCAGCAGCTTTCAGGGGCGGAGCTCCTACGAGCAGTACTTC. This gives the protein CASSFQGRSSYEQYF.

This clonotype was counted many times. The chain joins TRBV5-1 to TRBJ2-7; D is undetermined. This CDR3 is built from 14 residues. V dropped 0 bases and J dropped 5 bases, with 12 bases sitting between them. Per germline, CDR1 SGHRS and CDR2 YFSETQ. CDR3 DNA: TGCGCCAGCAGCTTGGGGCAGCCTTACGACGAGCAGTACTTC. Protein product: CASSLGQPYDEQYF.

This chain's CDR3 is CASSFGRAQNNEQFF. As DNA, the CDR3 is TGTGCCAGCAGCTTCGGGCGGGCTCAAAACAATGAGCAGTTCTTC. The chain has TRBV11-2 and TRBJ2-1; D is perhaps TRBD2 (5 bases). Trimming left V 3 bases short and J 5 bases short, with 14 bases between. The CDR3 extends over 15 amino acids. The germline CDR1 and CDR2 sequences are SGHAT and FQNNGV.

The sample holds a few counts of this clonotype. V and J are TRBV7-3 and TRBJ1-6; D unresolved. V gave up 1 base and J gave up 6 bases, with 10 bases separating them. Germline V lookup: CDR1 SGHTA, CDR2 FQGTGA. CDR3 length equals 15 residues. The CDR3 nucleotides read TGTGCCAGCAGCTTAAGCGCGACCGTTAATTCACCCCTCCACTTT. Translated: CASSLSATVNSPLHF. The whole variable domain, filled in from reference TRBV7-3 and TRBJ1-6, reads GAGVSQTPSNKVTEKGKYVELRCDPISGHTALYWYRQSLGQGPEFLIYFQGTGAADDSGLPNDRFFAVRPEGSVSTLKIQRTERGDSAVYLCASSLSATVNSPLHFGNGTRLTVT.

The genes are TRBV12-3 or TRBV12-4 and TRBJ2-1; D is uncertain. The V end was cut by 3 bases, the J end by 0 bases, with 6 bases between. This CDR3 has 14 amino acids. CDR3 protein: CASSFMSSYNEQFF. CDR3 DNA: TGTGCCAGCAGTTTCATGAGCTCCTACAATGAGCAGTTCTTC.

There are many counts of this clonotype. This chain uses TRBV29-1 with TRBJ2-4, with D unclear. The CDR3 is made up of 16 amino acids. The germline V gene encodes CDR1 SQVTM and CDR2 ANQGSEA. Trimming pared 1 base from V and 1 base from J, leaving 14 bases between. CDR3 sequence reads: CSVEGVATQAKNIQYF. The CDR3 DNA follows: TGCAGCGTTGAAGGAGTGGCAACACAGGCCAAAAACATTCAGTACTTC. The complete variable domain, with remaining parts taken from reference TRBV29-1 and TRBJ2-4, reads SAVISQKPSRDICQRGTSLTIQCQVDSQVTMMFWYRQQPGQSLTLIATANQGSEATYESGFVIDKFPISRPNLTFSTLTVSNMSPEDSSIYLCSVEGVATQAKNIQYFGAGTRLSVL.

This clonotype was seen more than once but under ten times. The genes are TRBV11-2 and TRBJ1-1; D unclear. Germline loops: CDR1 SGHAT, CDR2 FQNNGV. The CDR3 consists of 13 residues. Trimming pared 4 bases from V and 8 bases from J, leaving 14 bases between. Here the CDR3 reads CASSSGVPGEAFF. The CDR3 bases are TGTGCCAGCAGCTCCGGGGTTCCCGGGGAAGCTTTCTTT.

This sequence joins TRBV6-1 and TRBJ1-2; TRBD1 matches at 7 bases. There are 13 residues in the CDR3. CDR1 and CDR2 (germline): MNHNS, SASEGT. Losses at the gene ends were 6 bases for V and 5 bases for J; bases not matched to a gene: 6. The CDR3 sequence is CASSKPGQYGYTF. As DNA, the CDR3 is TGTGCCAGCAGCAAACCGGGACAGTATGGCTACACCTTC.

The J gene is TRBJ1-3, the V gene TRBV6-1; possible D gene TRBD1, 6 bases. V lost 8 bases and J 0 bases, leaving 11 bases between the germline ends. The germline gives CDR1 MNHNS, CDR2 SASEGT. CDR3 length: 14 residues. The CDR3 nucleotides are TGTGCCAGCGCTCGACAGGTCTCTGGAAACACCATATATTTT. Protein sequence: CASARQVSGNTIYF.

V usage is TRBV5-6 and J usage is TRBJ2-5, with 7 positions matching TRBD1. The CDR3 is 16 residues long. Germline-derived CDR1 and CDR2 are SGHDT and YYEEEE. J lost 3 bases, V lost 0 bases, and 8 bases had no gene match. CDR3 DNA sequence: TGTGCCAGCAGCTTGGCCACACAGGGGATGGAAGAGACCCAGTACTTC. Its protein is CASSLATQGMEETQYF.

The chain carries TRBV20-1 and TRBJ1-1, with 8 bases lining up with TRBD1. Germline V CDR1 and CDR2: DFQATT, SNEGSKA (reference sequence). The CDR3 extends over 14 amino acids. With V trimmed by 3 bases and J by 2 bases, 5 bases remained unmatched. CDR3 DNA: TGCAGTGCTAGGGCCAGGGGGCTAAACACTGAAGCTTTCTTT. Its protein is CSARARGLNTEAFF.

The chain recombines TRBV18 with TRBJ1-5; D not resolved. The V gene's germline CDR1 is KGHSH and CDR2 LQKENI. The CDR3 runs to 12 residues. V dropped 3 bases and J dropped 9 bases, with 9 bases sitting between them. Written as DNA, the CDR3 is TGTGCCAGCTCACCCGTGTCAGGGCCCCAGCATTTT. Protein sequence: CASSPVSGPQHF. Variable domain in full (rest from reference TRBV18 and TRBJ1-5): NAGVMQNPRHLVRRRGQEARLRCSPMKGHSHVYWYRQLPEEGLKFMVYLQKENIIDESGMPKERFSAEFPKEGPSILRIQQVVRGDSAAYFCASSPVSGPQHFGDGTRLSIL.